These T cell receptor beta chains were read from a single sample in a study of metastatic and nonmetastatic thyroid tumors. TCRdb re-called clones via MiXCR from the PCR reads. The data contain 30,000 to 45,000 clones, 20% of them singletons. The specimen sequenced was blood. These receptors originate from a female donor with papillary thyroid cancer or a benign thyroid nodule (not recorded which). Some clones in this sample may be carry-over from other donors' samples. Each CDR3 is given with its conserved first and last residue. A D gene is named only where the DNA matches it firmly. Size tells how often a clone was seen (once, few, many) or the class of an expanded clone, and some rows leave it out.

TRBJ1-4 many TRBD1 TRBV10-3 TGTGCCATCAGTCGGACAGGGGGTACCGAAAAACTGTTTTTT CAISRTGGTEKLFF
TRBJ2-3 medium-sized - TRBV27 TGTGCCAGCAGTTTATCCGGGATAGGAGATACGCAGTATTTT CASSLSGIGDTQYF
TRBJ2-5 few TRBD2 TRBV20-1 TGCAGTGCTAGATCGGGGACTAGCGGTCAAGAGACCCAGTACTTC CSARSGTSGQETQYF
TRBJ2-2 - - TRBV7-9 TGTGCCAGCAGCTTACAGGGGGAGCTGTTTTTT CASSLQGELFF
TRBJ2-2 many TRBD2 TRBV12-3/TRBV12-4 TGTGCCAGCTGGGGACTAGCGGGAGACGGAGGGGAGCTGTTTTTT CASWGLAGDGGELFF
TRBJ1-2 many - TRBV10-3 TGTGCCATCAGTGAGTCAATAAAAGATGGCTACACCTTC CAISESIKDGYTF
TRBJ2-5 many - TRBV12-3/TRBV12-4 TGTGCCAGCAGTTTATCGTGGCAGGAGACCCAGTACTTC CASSLSWQETQYF
TRBJ2-1 once - TRBV4-1 TGCGCCAGCAGCCAAGATTTCGTGGGTGAGCAGTTCTTC CASSQDFVGEQFF
TRBJ2-5 many - TRBV10-1 TGCGCCAGCAGTGACAGCGTTCAAGAGACCCAGTACTTC CASSDSVQETQYF
TRBJ1-1 many - TRBV20-1 TGCAGTGCCAATGGTTGGACTGAAGCTTTCTTT CSANGWTEAFF
TRBJ1-2 - - TRBV25-1 TGTGCCAGCAGTGAAGGGGGGGCGCTTGGCCACGCCTTC CASSEGGALGHAF
TRBJ2-2 many - TRBV6-5 TGTGCCAGCAGTTACTCTATGCGGGGTGGTACCGGGGAGCTGTTTTTT CASSYSMRGGTGELFF
TRBJ2-6 few - TRBV6-4 TGTGCCAGCAGTTACCAGGGTGCGTCTGGGGCCAACGTCCTGACTTTC CASSYQGASGANVLTF
TRBJ2-5 - - TRBV7-8 TGTGCCAGCAGCTTATTAGTACGTAGCCAAGAGACCCAGTACTTC CASSLLVRSQETQYF
TRBJ1-5 many - TRBV12-3/TRBV12-4 TGTGCCAGCAGTTTTCAGGTTCAGCCCCAGCATTTT CASSFQVQPQHF